These 18 T cell receptor beta chains originate from one sample sequenced in a study of control samples from healthy donors and cancer patients. Using immunoSEQ multiplex PCR, the repertoire was profiled, and TCRdb retains in-frame clones only, with some absent. The table shows over 150,000 clones, with approximately 92% occurring only once. Input material: blood. The source of these receptors is a man younger than 30 in good health.

The V gene is TRBV6-5, the J gene TRBJ2-5; D might be TRBD2 (5 bases). Germline V gene data show CDR1 as MNHEY and CDR2 as SVGAGI. This CDR3 is built from 15 residues. The V and J ends lost 7 bases and 2 bases respectively, with 17 bases between them. Written as DNA, the CDR3 is TGTGCCAGCATTCAGACTCCGAGGGCTCAAGAGACCCAGTACTTC. The encoded protein is CASIQTPRAQETQYF.

The chain uses TRBV9 and TRBJ2-2; D call uncertain. Germline CDR1 is SGDLS and CDR2 is YYNGEE. The V gene lost 4 bases and the J gene lost 6 bases, with 16 bases spanning the gap. The CDR3 is 15 amino acids. CDR3 protein: CASSSRKGAAGELFF. CDR3 sequence (DNA): TGTGCCAGCAGCTCGAGGAAGGGTGCGGCCGGGGAGCTGTTTTTT.

This clone was detected a few times. The V call is TRBV18, the J call TRBJ1-6, with TRBD1 as a possible D gene (5 bases). CDR3 length: 13 amino acids. With 3 bases removed from V and 12 bases from J, the gap between germline ends came to 12 bases. Germline values: CDR1 KGHSH, CDR2 LQKENI. The CDR3 region has the DNA TGTGCCAGCTCACCCGGAGACAGAAAACCCCTCCACTTT. It yields the protein CASSPGDRKPLHF.

This sequence joins TRBV28 and TRBJ2-2; D gene ambiguous. Germline assignment: CDR1 MDHEN and CDR2 SYDVKM. The CDR3 consists of 14 residues. Between the trimmed V and J ends, which lost 7 bases and 3 bases, there was a span of 12 bases. The DNA of the CDR3 is TGTGCCAGCACCGGTTTCTGGGACACCGGGGAGCTGTTTTTT. Its protein product is CASTGFWDTGELFF. The full variable domain, with the rest looked up from reference TRBV28 and TRBJ2-2, is DVKVTQSSRYLVKRTGEKVFLECVQDMDHENMFWYRQDPGLGLRLIYFSYDVKMKEKGDIPEGYSVSREKKERFSLILESASTNQTSMYLCASTGFWDTGELFFGEGSRLTVL.

The chain carries TRBV4-2 and TRBJ2-2; 8 bases map to TRBD1. CDR3 length equals 16 residues. Losses at the gene ends were 4 bases for V and 3 bases for J; bases not matched to a gene: 7. The germline V gene has CDR1 LGHNA and CDR2 YNFKEQ. The CDR3 loop is CASSRQRTGYTGELFF. CDR3 bases: TGTGCCAGCAGCCGGCAGAGGACAGGGTACACCGGGGAGCTGTTTTTT.

The chain carries TRBV9 and TRBJ1-5; D remains unclear. Germline V gene lookup returns CDR1 SGDLS and CDR2 YYNGEE. V lost 4 bases to trimming and J lost 10 bases, with 15 bases between them. There are 13 residues in the CDR3. CDR3 bases: TGTGCCAGCAGCTGGACCCAAGGGAGCCCCCAGCATTTT. Residues: CASSWTQGSPQHF.

The chain carries TRBV12-3 or TRBV12-4 and TRBJ1-1, with 9 bases aligning to TRBD1. Unmatched junction bases numbered 3, after V lost 5 bases and J lost 5 bases. The CDR3 is made up of 13 amino acids. CDR3 coding DNA: TGTGCCAGCAGTGGGACAGGGAGGACTGAAGCTTTCTTT. This codes for CASSGTGRTEAFF.

The rearrangement joins TRBV29-1 to TRBJ1-2; 7 nucleotides match TRBD1. The V and J ends lost 6 bases and 14 bases, in that order; junction bases with no gene match: 15. The CDR3 is 12 amino acids. CDR1 is SQVTM and CDR2 is ANQGSEA in the germline V gene. The DNA of the CDR3 is TGCAGCGTCGCTCACTCAAAGACAGGGAGGACCTTC. Translation: CSVAHSKTGRTF.

The CDR3 nucleotides read TGCGCCAGCAGCACACTAGCGGGGAAAGAGACCCAGTACTTC. Amino acid sequence: CASSTLAGKETQYF. The gene calls are TRBV5-1 and TRBJ2-5; 10 bases line up with TRBD2. Germline V gene sequence: CDR1 SGHRS, CDR2 YFSETQ. This CDR3 spans 14 amino acids. The ends lost 4 bases at V and 3 bases at J; junction bases unmatched: 3.

This clone was seen only a few times. CDR3 residues: CASSLSAGGGNSPLHF. The CDR3 DNA reads as TGCGCCAGCAGCTTGTCGGCAGGGGGCGGGAATTCACCCCTCCACTTT. J is TRBJ1-6 and V is TRBV5-1; TRBD1 agrees at 8 bases. Germline trimming cut 1 base from V and 7 bases from J; bases unmatched to any gene: 7. CDR3 length: 16 amino acids. Germline V CDR1 and CDR2: SGHRS, YFSETQ.

This clone was picked up one time. The chain recombines TRBV27 with TRBJ2-1, with 8 bases aligning to TRBD2. V dropped 1 base and J dropped 9; count of bases not matched to a gene: 14. Germline values: CDR1 MNHEY, CDR2 SMNVEV (reference sequence). This CDR3 contains 17 residues. The CDR3 loop is CASSLYVSGGGMGEQFF. In DNA form, the CDR3 reads TGTGCCAGCAGTTTATATGTGAGCGGGGGAGGTATGGGTGAGCAGTTCTTC.

V usage is TRBV5-4 and J usage is TRBJ2-7; no firm D call. Germline CDR1 SGHNT, CDR2 YYREEE (reference sequence). This CDR3 is built from 13 residues. The V end was cut by 0 bases, the J end by 2 bases, with 6 bases between. The CDR3 region has the DNA TGTGCCAGCAGCTTGGTGCCAACCTACGAGCAGTACTTC. This sequence encodes CASSLVPTYEQYF.

DNA of the CDR3: TGTGCCATCAGTGTGGGGGCGCGGGACTACAATGAGCAGTTCTTC. It codes for CAISVGARDYNEQFF. The chain has TRBV10-3 and TRBJ2-1, with D perhaps assigned TRBD1 or TRBD2 (6 bases each). CDR1 and CDR2 from the germline V gene are ENHRY and SYGVKD. The CDR3 sequence is 15 residues long. The V end was cut by 4 bases, the J end by 3 bases, with 13 bases between.

The rearrangement joins TRBV10-2 to TRBJ1-1; D unresolved. The germline gives CDR1 WSHSY, CDR2 SAAADI. Trimming removed 3 bases at V and 8 bases at J, with 10 bases between. CDR3 length equals 12 residues. Written as DNA, the CDR3 is TGCGCCAGCAGTGAAGAAGGGCCCGAAGCTTTCTTT. It yields the protein CASSEEGPEAFF.

The chain links TRBV19 to TRBJ2-3, with D possibly TRBD2 on 6 matching bases. The CDR3 runs 14 residues. V lost 5 bases to trimming and J lost 4 bases, with 13 bases between them. Germline V lookup: CDR1 LNHDA, CDR2 SQIVND (reference sequence). Written as DNA, the CDR3 is TGTGCCAGTAGTCTTCAGGAGGGGTCAGATACGCAGTATTTT. It encodes CASSLQEGSDTQYF.

V and J are TRBV27 and TRBJ1-1; D unclear. The germline gives CDR1 MNHEY, CDR2 SMNVEV (reference sequence). The CDR3 is 13 residues long. The V and J ends lost 4 bases and 2 bases respectively, with 8 bases between them. The CDR3 DNA sequence: TGTGCCAGCAGTTCAAGCCTTAACACTGAAGCTTTCTTT. Its protein is CASSSSLNTEAFF.

This chain connects TRBV5-5 to TRBJ1-2; perhaps TRBD1 as D (5 bases). CDR1 and CDR2 (germline): SGHKS, YYEKEE (reference sequence). The length of the CDR3 is 13 residues. Trimming cost V 3 bases and J 4 bases, with 10 bases left between them. The CDR3 protein is CASSSDSSYGYTF. The CDR3 DNA follows: TGTGCCAGCAGCTCCGACAGCAGCTATGGCTACACCTTC.

The chain is built from TRBV6-1 and TRBJ1-4; 7 bases line up with TRBD1. V trimming: 3 bases; J trimming: 2 bases; junction bases outside the gene matches: 3. The CDR3 has 15 residues. Germline lookup yields CDR1 MNHNS and CDR2 SASEGT. The CDR3 loop reads CASSDPQGTNEKLFF. The CDR3 coding sequence is TGTGCCAGCAGTGACCCACAGGGGACTAATGAAAAACTGTTTTTT.